The source of this TCR beta chain is a study of blood T cells in healthy people across ages. Study at large: When template switching was applied, about one barcoded beta molecule was captured per two T cells.

A second PCR, run for roughly 7 to 12 cycles, used a sample-barcoded 5' primer plus a J-beta primer mix. TCRdb itself ran the 5' RACE reads through MiXCR, one entry per CDR3 protein. There are about 1.4 million distinct CDR3 sequences in the sample; around 59% occur only once, and 5% to 7% lies in the top ten. Findings and limits, study-wide: There were more naive CD4+ cells and higher diversity in long-lived donors than in aged donors. As naive T cell percentage varied, TCR beta diversity correlated strongly with it. With donor CMV status unknown, expanded clonotype changes were possibly confounded.

Germline V gives CDR1 SGHRS, CDR2 YFSETQ. This CDR3 contains 14 residues. The V gene end was trimmed by 1 base and the J gene end by 7 bases; junction bases not matched to a gene: 3. Comments on this clonotype: Its target is unknown.

This sequence originates from a man between 18 and 35 years old in good health. The rearrangement links TRBV5-1 to TRBJ2-1; 9 bases fit TRBD2. What was sequenced was blood. This CDR3 is CASSLYAGGNEQFF. For the CDR3, the DNA is TGCGCCAGCAGCTTGTACGCGGGAGGGAATGAGCAGTTCTTC.